The clone carrying this TCR beta chain was detected only a few times. The antigen is not known. The data are from a study of human T cells and chemical hapten exposure. Overall study context: All through the approximately 24-week study, the scalp of each patient received diphenylcyclopropenone doses weekly.

Within the library, unique molecular identifiers were attached to each individual cDNA molecule. One entry per CDR3 protein results from TCRdb running MiXCR on the RACE reads. Of approximately 400,000 distinct CDR3 sequences in the sample, more than 4.5% were seen once. The CDR3 has 13 amino acids. Between the trimmed V and J ends, which lost 2 bases and 7 bases, there was a span of 6 bases. As for time point: patch test 1, 2 weeks after DPC sensitization. Stated treatment: therapeutic diphenylcyclopropenone sensitization with weekly scalp DPC. Researchers sampled blood before each patch test went on. Regarding the study as a whole: TCRs at a frequency above 1 in 1000 stayed unchanged with DPC sensitization.

The rearrangement uses TRBV12-3 or TRBV12-4 and TRBJ1-6, with no clear D. The material sequenced was whole blood, taken in connection with sensitization to the hapten diphenylcyclopropenone (DPC). The sequence was collected from a woman aged 45-60 years with alopecia areata. Some clones in this sample may be carry-over from other donors' samples. CDR3 residues: CASSLKGNSPLHF. The DNA for the CDR3 is TGTGCCAGCAGTTTAAAAGGCAATTCACCCCTCCACTTT.